Listed below are T cell receptor beta chains from one sample, sequenced in a study of blood T cell repertoires in COVID-19. Method: immunoSEQ multiplex PCR; TCRdb's copy keeps in-frame clones and lacks some. The profile covers about 270,000 clones, with 80% to 90% appearing a single time and 2% to 3% taken by the ten largest. Sequenced sample: PBMCs or T cells enriched from blood (not recorded which). The receptors come from a young woman who had recovered from COVID-19. Each CDR3 is given with its conserved first and last residue. A D gene is named only where the DNA matches it firmly. Where a row states a size, it is once, few, many or the class of an expanded clone; other rows omit it.

17	.	.	TRBJ2-7	TRBV6-1	TGTGCCAGCAGTGTCGGGGGGGGGACAGTGGTACCCTACGAGCAGTACTTC	CASSVGGGTVVPYEQYF
13	.	.	TRBJ2-3	TRBV19	TGTGCCAGTAGTATACAGGGTACCGATACGCAGTATTTT	CASSIQGTDTQYF
14	.	.	TRBJ2-1	TRBV5-1	TGCGCCAGCAGCACAGGACAGACCTACAATGAGCAGTTCTTC	CASSTGQTYNEQFF
13	TRBD1	.	TRBJ2-7	TRBV20-1	TGCAGTGCTAGTATAACAGGGGGGTACGAGCAGTACTTC	CSASITGGYEQYF
17	.	.	TRBJ1-4	TRBV18	TGTGCCAGCTCACCACCCCAACAGGGACCAACTAATGAAAAACTGTTTTTT	CASSPPQQGPTNEKLFF
14	TRBD2	.	TRBJ2-3	TRBV6-5	TGTGCCAGCAGGCAACTAGCGGGCACAGATACGCAGTATTTT	CASRQLAGTDTQYF
14	TRBD1	.	TRBJ1-2	TRBV25-1	TGTGCCAGCAGTGAATACGGGACAGCCTATGGCTACACCTTC	CASSEYGTAYGYTF
14	.	.	TRBJ1-1	TRBV5-1	TGCGCCAGCAGCTTTCGGGAGTGGGGCACTGAAGCTTTCTTT	CASSFREWGTEAFF
16	TRBD1	few	TRBJ1-4	TRBV28	TGTGCCAGCAGTCCCCAAATTCAGGGGGCGCGTGAAAAACTGTTTTTT	CASSPQIQGAREKLFF
15	.	.	TRBJ2-7	TRBV9	TGTGCCAGCAGCGTAGCCCAGGGGCGCGCCCACGAGCAGTACTTC	CASSVAQGRAHEQYF
14	.	.	TRBJ1-2	TRBV7-9	TGTGCCAGCAGCTTAGCCCGGGGGTTGGGAGGCTACACCTTC	CASSLARGLGGYTF
15	.	.	TRBJ1-4	TRBV15	TGTGCCACCAGCAGGTTAAGGGGCCCTAATGAAAAACTGTTTTTT	CATSRLRGPNEKLFF
15	TRBD1	.	TRBJ1-3	TRBV6-5	TGTGCCAGCAGTTCGGGACAGGGGACTGGAAACACCATATATTTT	CASSSGQGTGNTIYF
14	TRBD1	.	TRBJ1-1	TRBV27	TGTGCCAGCAGTAACAGGGGTTTCAACACTGAAGCTTTCTTT	CASSNRGFNTEAFF
14	.	.	TRBJ2-1	TRBV5-4	TGTGCCAGCAGCTTGGTAGGCGGGTACAATGAGCAGTTCTTC	CASSLVGGYNEQFF
16	TRBD1	.	TRBJ1-1	TRBV19	TGTGCCAGTAGTATAGGCCGCGACAGGGCGAATACTGAAGCTTTCTTT	CASSIGRDRANTEAFF